A single sample is the source of the 5 T cell receptor beta chains below, sequenced in a study of T cell repertoires in aging, cancer and after chemotherapy. Rearranged V-D-J TRB sequences were amplified with a mixed TRB-A/B primer pool. TCRdb reprocessed the multiplex PCR reads via MiXCR and lists one record per CDR3 protein. The top ten hold under 2.5% of the sample, which has about 11,000 distinct CDR3 sequences, roughly 29% seen once. Amplification of TCR beta used genomic DNA extracted from peripheral blood. The specimen was blood. These TCRs come from a human donor in good health.

This clonotype ranks as medium-sized. The chain couples TRBV27 to TRBJ2-7; 9 bases map to TRBD1. V lost 5 bases and J lost 1; bases outside the gene matches: 9. The CDR3 extends over 16 amino acids. The germline V gene has CDR1 MNHEY and CDR2 SMNVEV (reference sequence). The DNA of the CDR3 is TGTGCCAGCAGTCATACCCCGGGACAGGGATCCTACGAGCAGTACTTC. It codes for CASSHTPGQGSYEQYF.

This clonotype was observed once. The genes are TRBV18 and TRBJ1-2; 11 bases map to TRBD1. Germline V gene data show CDR1 as KGHSH and CDR2 as LQKENI. The V gene end was trimmed by 2 bases and the J gene end by 3 bases; junction bases not matched to a gene: 2. The CDR3 spans 15 residues. CDR3 nucleotides: TGTGCCAGCTCACCAGGGACAGGGGGGGACTATGGCTACACCTTC. Translating it yields CASSPGTGGDYGYTF.

The table lists this clonotype with a few counts. This chain joins TRBV20-1 and TRBJ1-6; D remains ambiguous. The CDR3 extends over 16 amino acids. The germline gives CDR1 DFQATT, CDR2 SNEGSKA (reference sequence). V shed 0 bases and J shed 0 bases, with 9 bases lying between them. The CDR3 region is CSARESWSSYNSPLHF. In DNA, the CDR3 is TGCAGTGCTAGAGAGTCGTGGAGCTCCTATAATTCACCCCTCCACTTT.

V is TRBV10-3 and J is TRBJ2-1; 14 nucleotides align to TRBD2. Germline assignment: CDR1 ENHRY and CDR2 SYGVKD. This CDR3 is built from 15 residues. J lost 6 bases, V lost 3 bases, and 1 base had no gene match. CDR3 amino acids: CAISDGTSGSNEQFF. CDR3 coding DNA: TGTGCCATCAGTGATGGGACTAGCGGGAGCAATGAGCAGTTCTTC.

CDR3 bases: TGTGCCAGCAGTTCCCCGGGACAGGGTTCTGGGGCCAACGTCCTGACTTTC. It yields the protein CASSSPGQGSGANVLTF. The chain uses TRBV6-5 and TRBJ2-6, with TRBD1 matching 9 bases. This CDR3 has 17 residues. Germline V CDR1 and CDR2: MNHEY, SVGAGI. V shed 4 bases, J shed 1 base, and the junction held 5 bases outside the gene matches.